The clone carrying this T cell receptor beta chain has just a few counts. CDR1 and CDR2 (germline): SEHNR, FQNEAQ (reference sequence). CDR3 size: 17 residues. Losses at the gene ends were 5 bases for V and 4 bases for J; bases not matched to a gene: 13. These data are taken from a study of T-cell memory formation after mild COVID-19. One entry per CDR3 protein, called by TCRdb with MiXCR from the 5' RACE reads. The table has 300,000 to 400,000 distinct CDR3 sequences, under 25% seen once. The clonotype originates from an adult woman who had mild COVID-19 (a few samples of this study predate the infection). Cell type and time point are not known. The material sequenced was PBMCs or a T cell subset sorted from them (not recorded which). The chain recombines TRBV7-9 with TRBJ2-2; the match to TRBD1 covers 7 bases. The CDR3 DNA sequence: TGTGCCAGCAGCCGGGGACAGCAGAAACCGAGCACCGGGGAGCTGTTTTTT. Protein sequence: CASSRGQQKPSTGELFF.